There are many counts of the clone carrying this TCR beta chain. The CDR3 contains 13 residues. Trimming pared 3 bases from V and 7 bases from J, leaving 10 bases between. The data belong to a study of T cells in Graves' hyperthyroidism and ophthalmopathy. RNA transcripts were the template for amplifying TCR beta CDR3 regions. The HTBI primer set served for first-round RT-PCR of the TCR CDR3. In TCRdb, the multiplex PCR reads were re-called with MiXCR into one record per CDR3 protein. Here the sample spans 200,000 to 250,000 distinct CDR3 sequences, over 15% being singletons. This chain links TRBV12-3 or TRBV12-4 with TRBJ1-5; D is undetermined. The sequenced sample consisted of blood. The receptor was derived from a woman in her late teens or twenties with Graves' ophthalmopathy. CDR3 sequence: CASSLGGLQPQHF. CDR3 DNA sequence: TGTGCCAGCAGTTTGGGCGGCCTACAGCCCCAGCATTTT.